These 26 T cell receptor beta chains came from one sample sequenced in a study of graft-versus-host responses after intestinal transplantation. Their cognate antigens are unknown. Profiled with immunoSEQ multiplex PCR; TCRdb holds only in-frame clones, not every one. The data hold some 130,000 clones, with roughly 91% observed a single time. The specimen comprised unstimulated CD4+ T cells sorted from spleen or lymph node cells, sampled before intestinal transplant. These receptors were taken from a human donor who received an intestinal transplant.

V and J are TRBV11-2 and TRBJ2-7, with D possibly TRBD2 on 6 matching bases. The CDR3 is 12 residues long. Looked up from germline, CDR1 is SGHAT and CDR2 is FQNNGV. Deletions cut 3 bases from V and 4 bases from J, with 7 bases between. In DNA, the CDR3 is TGTGCCAGCAGCTTCGGGGGTTACGAGCAGTACTTC. It specifies CASSFGGYEQYF. The complete variable domain, with remaining parts taken from reference TRBV11-2 and TRBJ2-7, reads EAGVAQSPRYKIIEKRQSVAFWCNPISGHATLYWYQQILGQGPKLLIQFQNNGVVDDSQLPKDRFSAERLKGVDSTLKIQPAKLEDSAVYLCASSFGGYEQYFGPGTRLTVT.

The J gene is TRBJ1-4, the V gene TRBV29-1, with D maybe TRBD1 (5 bases). Trimming cost V 1 base and J 3 bases, with 12 bases left between them. The V gene's germline CDR1 is SQVTM and CDR2 ANQGSEA. The CDR3 has 15 residues. The CDR3 spells CSVEVQGDPNEKLFF. CDR3 in DNA: TGCAGCGTTGAAGTCCAGGGCGATCCTAATGAAAAACTGTTTTTT.

The CDR3 bases are TGTGCCTGGAGTGAGGGACCCGCGAGCTCCTACAATGAGCAGTTCTTC. Amino acids: CAWSEGPASSYNEQFF. The V call is TRBV30, the J call TRBJ2-1; D possibly uses TRBD1 or TRBD2 (5 bases each). CDR3 length: 16 residues. The germline gives CDR1 GTSNPN, CDR2 SVGIG (reference sequence). V was cut by 1 base and J by 0 bases, with 13 bases left in between.

This chain's CDR3 is CATSRGISGANVLTF. The CDR3 nucleotides read TGTGCCACCAGCAGAGGTATCTCTGGGGCCAACGTCCTGACTTTC. The rearrangement uses TRBV15 and TRBJ2-6; D is unresolved. CDR1 is LNHNV and CDR2 is YYDKDF in the germline V gene (reference sequence). This CDR3 is built from 15 residues. The ends were cut back, 1 base at V and 0 bases at J, with 4 bases in the middle.

The chain couples TRBV6-6 to TRBJ2-7; possibly TRBD1 for D (5 bases). This CDR3 has 14 amino acids. With 0 bases removed from V and 2 bases from J, the gap between germline ends came to 8 bases. Germline CDR1 reads MNHNY; CDR2 reads SVGAGI (reference sequence). In DNA, the CDR3 is TGTGCCAGCAGTTACTCGGCGACAGCCTACGAGCAGTACTTC. This translates into CASSYSATAYEQYF.

V is TRBV5-6 and J is TRBJ2-3, with D possibly being TRBD1 or TRBD2 (5 bases each). V was pared by 1 base and J by 3 bases, with 15 bases between. The CDR3 runs to 16 residues. The germline CDR1 and CDR2 sequences are SGHDT and YYEEEE. CDR3 residues: CASSLIGAGRTDTQYF. CDR3 sequence (DNA): TGTGCCAGCAGCTTGATTGGGGCGGGTAGGACAGATACGCAGTATTTT.

The V call is TRBV5-1, the J call TRBJ2-7; 7 nucleotides agree with TRBD1. CDR1 SGHRS and CDR2 YFSETQ come from the germline V gene. V dropped 3 bases and J dropped 5; count of bases not matched to a gene: 11. This CDR3 is 15 amino acids long. CDR3 amino acids: CASSYTGPRGNEQYF. The DNA of the CDR3 is TGCGCCAGCAGCTATACAGGACCCAGGGGGAACGAGCAGTACTTC.

J is TRBJ2-7 and V is TRBV10-2; the match to TRBD2 covers 11 bases. J gave up 3 bases and V 4 bases, and 2 bases lay outside the gene matches. There are 14 residues in the CDR3. Germline V lookup: CDR1 WSHSY, CDR2 SAAADI. CDR3 bases: TGCGCCAGCAGTGTGCTAGCGGGAGGCTACGAGCAGTACTTC. Its protein is CASSVLAGGYEQYF.

This chain connects TRBV5-1 to TRBJ1-1; D not certain. With 4 bases removed from V and 1 base from J, the gap between germline ends came to 8 bases. This CDR3 spans 13 amino acids. From germline, CDR1 is SGHRS and CDR2 YFSETQ. The CDR3 DNA reads TGCGCCAGCAGCCACGACGGGAACACTGAAGCTTTCTTT. Its protein is CASSHDGNTEAFF.

This chain joins TRBV18 and TRBJ1-3; D gene unclear. This CDR3 has 17 residues. The V gene lost 0 bases and the J gene lost 0 bases, with 12 bases spanning the gap. Per the germline V gene, CDR1 is KGHSH and CDR2 is LQKENI. CDR3 protein: CASSPPIKALSGNTIYF. The CDR3 region has the DNA TGTGCCAGCTCACCACCTATAAAGGCTCTCTCTGGAAACACCATATATTTT.

V gene TRBV6-1 combines with J gene TRBJ2-1, with D possibly matching TRBD1 (5 bases). Germline CDR1 reads MNHNS; CDR2 reads SASEGT. CDR3 size: 17 residues. V lost 3 bases, J lost 0 bases, and 15 bases lay in between. The CDR3 bases are TGTGCCAGCAGTGATCTTAGGGGCTCTTACTCCTACAATGAGCAGTTCTTC. Translated: CASSDLRGSYSYNEQFF.

This chain joins TRBV7-9 and TRBJ1-1, with D possibly matching TRBD1 (5 bases). Germline V gene lookup returns CDR1 SEHNR and CDR2 FQNEAQ (reference sequence). CDR3 length: 12 amino acids. V lost 5 bases to trimming and J lost 7 bases, with 11 bases between them. CDR3 nucleotide sequence: TGTGCCAGCAGCCCGACGACAGTTGAAGCTTTCTTT. Translating gives CASSPTTVEAFF. The full variable domain, with the rest looked up from reference TRBV7-9 and TRBJ1-1, is DTGVSQNPRHKITKRGQNVTFRCDPISEHNRLYWYRQTLGQGPEFLTYFQNEAQLEKSRLLSDRFSAERPKGSFSTLEIQRTEQGDSAMYLCASSPTTVEAFFGQGTRLTVV.

The chain is built from TRBV7-9 and TRBJ1-3; D is unresolved. Between the trimmed V and J ends, which lost 5 bases and 4 bases, there was a span of 15 bases. The CDR3 is 15 residues long. CDR1 and CDR2 from the germline V gene are SEHNR and FQNEAQ (reference sequence). The CDR3 nucleotides read TGTGCCAGCAGCCGGACCCGGGGAGACGGAAACACCATATATTTT. This encodes CASSRTRGDGNTIYF.

The gene calls are TRBV5-1 and TRBJ2-1; a possible D gene is TRBD1 (5 bases). The germline V and J ends were trimmed by 0 bases and 13 bases, with 11 bases remaining between them. The CDR3 has 12 residues. Germline CDR1 and CDR2: SGHRS and YFSETQ. CDR3 residues: CASSLDRSQQFF. CDR3 nucleotides: TGCGCCAGCAGCTTGGACAGGTCCCAACAGTTCTTC.

The chain has TRBV29-1 and TRBJ1-2; D perhaps matches TRBD1 (5 bases). This CDR3 has 13 amino acids. Deletions cut 4 bases from V and 8 bases from J, with 17 bases between. Germline assignment: CDR1 SQVTM and CDR2 ANQGSEA. The CDR3, as DNA: TGCAGCGTTGGGGGACCCATATCTAGCGGCTACACCTTC. This encodes CSVGGPISSGYTF.

The V gene is TRBV14, the J gene TRBJ2-1; TRBD2 matches at 11 bases. Germline CDR1 is SGHDN and CDR2 is FVKESK. The ends lost 6 bases at V and 2 bases at J; junction bases unmatched: 3. This CDR3 region has 15 residues. The CDR3 nucleotides read TGTGCCAGCAGTCAACTAGCGGGAGCCTACAATGAGCAGTTCTTC. Translation gives CASSQLAGAYNEQFF.

The DNA for the CDR3 is TGTGCCAGCTCACCCAGTGGGGCCTGGGGCAATCAGCCCCAGCATTTT. Amino acid sequence: CASSPSGAWGNQPQHF. The V and J genes are TRBV18 and TRBJ1-5; D may be TRBD1 (5 bases). The CDR3 contains 16 residues. CDR1 and CDR2 from the germline V gene are KGHSH and LQKENI. Trimming removed 3 bases from V and 2 bases from J, with 14 bases in between.

The chain links TRBV18 to TRBJ1-5; 7 bases map to TRBD1. V shed 3 bases, J shed 6 bases, and the junction held 8 bases outside the gene matches. The CDR3 contains 15 residues. Germline lookup yields CDR1 KGHSH and CDR2 LQKENI. CDR3 DNA sequence: TGTGCCAGCTCACCTGACAGGGAGATCAGTCAGCCCCAGCATTTT. Translating gives CASSPDREISQPQHF.

The rearrangement uses TRBV10-1 and TRBJ2-2; TRBD2 matches 11 bases. There are 15 residues in the CDR3. The trim removed 4 bases at V and 7 bases at J, leaving 5 bases unmatched. Germline CDR1 reads WNHNN; CDR2 reads SYGVQD (reference sequence). As DNA, the CDR3 is TGCGCCAGCAGTGCCCAACTAGCGGGAGACGGGGAGCTGTTTTTT. Translated: CASSAQLAGDGELFF.

This chain joins TRBV19 and TRBJ2-3, with 9 nucleotides matching TRBD1. Trimming cost V 9 bases and J 1 base; bases outside gene matches: 2. The CDR3 spans 13 residues. Germline V gene lookup returns CDR1 LNHDA and CDR2 SQIVND (reference sequence). The CDR3 DNA sequence: TGTGCCAGCCGGGACAGGGGCACAGATACGCAGTATTTT. Translation gives CASRDRGTDTQYF.

The V and J genes are TRBV2 and TRBJ1-2; 10 nucleotides agree with TRBD1. V shed 8 bases, J shed 4 bases, and the junction held 4 bases outside the gene matches. This CDR3 spans 13 amino acids. Germline V gives CDR1 SNHLY, CDR2 FYNNEI. The CDR3 DNA reads as TGTGCCAGCCGAGGGGACAGGGGCTATGGCTACACCTTC. It is translated as CASRGDRGYGYTF.

The chain is built from TRBV6-1 and TRBJ1-5; TRBD1 might be the D (5 bases). Per germline, CDR1 MNHNS and CDR2 SASEGT. This CDR3 is 15 amino acids long. Deletions cut 7 bases from V and 2 bases from J, with 15 bases between. This CDR3 reads CASIAGQGGNQPQHF. The CDR3 nucleotides are TGTGCCAGCATCGCTGGTCAGGGCGGCAATCAGCCCCAGCATTTT.

The genes are TRBV5-8 and TRBJ2-7, with 9 positions matching TRBD1. The CDR3 consists of 11 residues. Germline-derived CDR1 and CDR2 are SGHTS and YDEGEE. The J segment lost 9 bases and the V segment lost 4 bases, leaving 2 bases of the junction unmatched. The CDR3 DNA sequence: TGTGCCAGCAGCCTGACAGGGGGGCAGTACTTC. Its protein product is CASSLTGGQYF.

This chain connects TRBV29-1 to TRBJ1-1; D is perhaps TRBD1 (5 bases). The germline CDR1 and CDR2 sequences are SQVTM and ANQGSEA. The V gene lost 1 base and the J gene lost 7 bases, with 13 bases spanning the gap. This CDR3 comprises 13 residues. In DNA form, the CDR3 reads TGCAGCGTTGAAGGGCAGGGCCGGGGTGAAGCTTTCTTT. Translated: CSVEGQGRGEAFF.

J is TRBJ2-5 and V is TRBV5-6; TRBD1 might be the D (8 bases). This CDR3 is 13 amino acids long. Per the germline V gene, CDR1 is SGHDT and CDR2 is YYEEEE. Trimming stripped 2 bases from V and 7 bases from J, with 12 bases between. DNA for the CDR3: TGTGCCAGCAGCTTAACAGGGGGGGGGACCCAGTACTTC. Its translation: CASSLTGGGTQYF.

The chain combines TRBV7-6 with TRBJ1-3; no definite D call. V was trimmed by 1 base and J by 0 bases, leaving 4 bases between them. CDR3 length equals 14 residues. Germline loops: CDR1 SGHVS, CDR2 FNYEAQ. CDR3 bases: TGTGCCAGCAGCTTAGTTAGCTCTGGAAACACCATATATTTT. It yields the protein CASSLVSSGNTIYF.